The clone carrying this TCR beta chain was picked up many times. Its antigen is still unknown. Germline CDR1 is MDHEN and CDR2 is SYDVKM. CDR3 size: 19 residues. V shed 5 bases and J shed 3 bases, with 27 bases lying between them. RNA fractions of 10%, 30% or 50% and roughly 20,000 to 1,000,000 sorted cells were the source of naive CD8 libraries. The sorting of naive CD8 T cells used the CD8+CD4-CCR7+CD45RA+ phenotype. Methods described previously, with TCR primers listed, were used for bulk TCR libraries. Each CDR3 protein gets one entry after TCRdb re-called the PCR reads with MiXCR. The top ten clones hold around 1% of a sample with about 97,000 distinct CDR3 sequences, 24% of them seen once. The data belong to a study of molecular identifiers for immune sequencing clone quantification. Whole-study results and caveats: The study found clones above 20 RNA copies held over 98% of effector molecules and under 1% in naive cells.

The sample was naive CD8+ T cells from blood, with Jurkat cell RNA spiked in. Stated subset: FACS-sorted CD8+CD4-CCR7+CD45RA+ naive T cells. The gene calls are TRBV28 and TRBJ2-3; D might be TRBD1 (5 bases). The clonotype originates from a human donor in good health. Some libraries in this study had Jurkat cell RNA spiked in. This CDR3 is CASSLESGIPKGRTDTQYF. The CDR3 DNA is TGTGCCAGCAGTCTCGAGTCAGGGATCCCAAAGGGGCGGACAGATACGCAGTATTTT.